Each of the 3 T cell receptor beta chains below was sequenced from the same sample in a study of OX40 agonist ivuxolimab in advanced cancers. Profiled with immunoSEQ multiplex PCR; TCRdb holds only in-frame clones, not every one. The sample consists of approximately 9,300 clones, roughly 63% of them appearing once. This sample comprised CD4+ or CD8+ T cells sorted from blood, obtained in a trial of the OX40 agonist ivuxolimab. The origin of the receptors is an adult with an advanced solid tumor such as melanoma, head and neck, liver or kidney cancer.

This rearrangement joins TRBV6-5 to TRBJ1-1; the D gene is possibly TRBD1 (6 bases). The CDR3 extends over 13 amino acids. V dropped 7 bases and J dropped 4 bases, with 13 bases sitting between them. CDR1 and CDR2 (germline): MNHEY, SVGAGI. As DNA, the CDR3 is TGTGCCAGCATTCCAGGGGAGAGCACTGAAGCTTTCTTT. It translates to CASIPGESTEAFF.

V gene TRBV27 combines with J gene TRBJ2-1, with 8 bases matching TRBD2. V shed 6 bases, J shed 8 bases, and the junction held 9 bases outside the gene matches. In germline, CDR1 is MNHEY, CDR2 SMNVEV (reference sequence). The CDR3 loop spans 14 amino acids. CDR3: CASSLGTSHHEQFF. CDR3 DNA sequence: TGTGCCAGCAGCCTCGGGACTAGTCACCATGAGCAGTTCTTC.

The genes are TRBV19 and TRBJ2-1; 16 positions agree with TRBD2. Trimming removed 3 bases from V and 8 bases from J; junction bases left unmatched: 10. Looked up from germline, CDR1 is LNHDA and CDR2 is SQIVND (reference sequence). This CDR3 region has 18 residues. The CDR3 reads CASSMGLAGGPRNYEQFF. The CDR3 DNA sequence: TGTGCCAGTAGTATGGGACTAGCGGGAGGGCCCCGTAACTATGAGCAGTTCTTC.